Below, 24 T cell receptor beta chains from the same sample are listed, as sequenced in a study of a mutant IDH1 vaccine in newly diagnosed glioma. The method was immunoSEQ multiplex PCR; TCRdb's version includes in-frame clones alone and lacks a portion of them. Of about 32,000 clones in the sample, about 80% were seen once. What these receptors recognize is not known. As to time point: week 35, safety follow-up. A 20-mer mutant IDH1 peptide at 300 ug was injected subcutaneously with topical imiquimod. Here the sequenced sample was PBMCs, taken from a glioma patient whose treatment included an IDH1 peptide vaccine. These receptors were collected from a woman aged 35 to 49 with glioma.

The sample holds a few counts of this clone. The chain uses TRBV30 and TRBJ1-1; D is perhaps TRBD1 (6 bases). Trimming took off 4 bases at V and 1 base at J, with 7 bases between the two ends. The CDR3 runs to 12 residues. The V gene's germline CDR1 is GTSNPN and CDR2 SVGIG (reference sequence). CDR3 sequence reads: CAWNRANTEAFF. The CDR3 DNA reads as TGTGCCTGGAACAGGGCGAACACTGAAGCTTTCTTT.

The chain uses TRBV10-3 and TRBJ1-4; 8 bases line up with TRBD1. V was pared by 2 bases and J by 8 bases, with 4 bases of the junction left unmatched. Germline CDR1 is ENHRY and CDR2 is SYGVKD. CDR3 length equals 14 residues. CDR3 protein: CAISEIQGAEKLFF. In DNA, the CDR3 is TGTGCCATCAGTGAGATTCAGGGGGCGGAAAAACTGTTTTTT.

CDR3 bases: TGTGCCAGCAGCTTAGTGGGACAGGGGTCCAATCAGCCCCAGCATTTT. This codes for CASSLVGQGSNQPQHF. This chain links TRBV7-2 with TRBJ1-5; TRBD1 agrees at 10 bases. CDR1 is SGHTA, CDR2 FQGNSA, per germline. CDR3 length equals 16 residues. With 1 base clipped from V and 3 bases from J, the junction kept 3 bases outside the gene matches. Drawing the rest from reference TRBV7-2 and TRBJ1-5, the complete variable domain is GAGVSQSPSNKVTEKGKDVELRCDPISGHTALYWYRQSLGQGLEFLIYFQGNSAPDKSGLPSDRFSAERTGGSVSTLTIQRTQQEDSAVYLCASSLVGQGSNQPQHFGDGTRLSIL.

The rearrangement uses TRBV30 and TRBJ1-6; D unresolved. The CDR3 length is 11 residues. The germline V and J ends were trimmed by 2 bases and 8 bases, with 4 bases remaining between them. The V gene's germline CDR1 is GTSNPN and CDR2 SVGIG (reference sequence). The CDR3 reads CAWSRDSPLHF. CDR3 sequence (DNA): TGTGCCTGGAGTAGGGATTCACCCCTCCACTTT. The full variable domain, in which reference TRBV30 and TRBJ1-6 provide the parts outside the CDR3, is SQTIHQWPATLVQPVGSPLSLECTVEGTSNPNLYWYRQAAGRGLQLLFYSVGIGQISSEVPQNLSASRPQDRQFILSSKKLLLSDSGFYLCAWSRDSPLHFGNGTRLTVT.

The chain employs TRBV11-2 and TRBJ2-5; TRBD1 might be the D (5 bases). The CDR3 is made up of 14 amino acids. The V gene's germline CDR1 is SGHAT and CDR2 FQNNGV. The V end lost 3 bases, the J end lost 5 bases, and 13 bases lay between the germline ends. CDR3 sequence: CASSFASKGETQYF. CDR3 sequence (DNA): TGTGCCAGCAGCTTCGCGTCAAAGGGGGAGACCCAGTACTTC.

The chain's CDR3 is CASSPRDSQYEQYF. CDR3 DNA sequence: TGTGCCAGCAGCCCTAGGGACAGTCAATACGAGCAGTACTTC. The chain couples TRBV5-4 to TRBJ2-7; TRBD1 matches at 7 bases. After removal of 4 bases from V and 4 bases from J, the junction contained 8 bases not matched to a gene. CDR3 size: 14 residues. Germline V gene sequence: CDR1 SGHNT, CDR2 YYREEE (reference sequence).

This clone was counted a single time. V and J are TRBV4-3 and TRBJ1-1; perhaps TRBD1 as D (6 bases). CDR1 is LGHNA, CDR2 YSLEER, per germline. This CDR3 contains 17 residues. Trimming left V 0 bases short and J 1 base short, with 15 bases between. This CDR3 is CASSQDPPPGANTEAFF. The CDR3 DNA follows: TGCGCCAGCAGCCAAGACCCCCCCCCGGGGGCGAACACTGAAGCTTTCTTT.

This clone appeared a few times. J is TRBJ1-5 and V is TRBV29-1, with no clear D. V was clipped by 2 bases and J by 4 bases, with 9 bases between them. This CDR3 is built from 13 residues. CDR1 SQVTM and CDR2 ANQGSEA come from the germline V gene. The CDR3 reads CSVESAANQPQHF. The CDR3 DNA is TGCAGCGTTGAATCGGCCGCGAATCAGCCCCAGCATTTT.

V and J are TRBV12-5 and TRBJ1-1; a weak D match, TRBD1 (5 bases). This CDR3 comprises 15 residues. CDR1 is LGHNT, CDR2 FRNRAP, per germline. The V and J ends lost 3 bases and 1 base respectively, with 12 bases between them. DNA of the CDR3: TGTGCTAGTGGTTTAACTCGGGACTGGAACACTGAAGCTTTCTTT. Translated: CASGLTRDWNTEAFF.

This sequence joins TRBV4-1 and TRBJ1-2; D is unclear. V shed 3 bases and J shed 7 bases, with 15 bases lying between them. Germline V gene lookup returns CDR1 MGHRA and CDR2 YSYEKL. The CDR3 runs 14 residues. The DNA for the CDR3 is TGCGCCAGCAGCCACCCCCTGGGAGGAGGTGGCTACACCTTC. Its protein product is CASSHPLGGGGYTF.

This clone has more than one count but fewer than ten. The J gene is TRBJ1-5, the V gene TRBV5-8; D perhaps matches TRBD1 (5 bases). CDR3 length equals 13 residues. The V and J ends lost 4 bases and 9 bases respectively, with 14 bases between them. Germline-derived CDR1 and CDR2 are SGHTS and YDEGEE. CDR3 nucleotides: TGTGCCAGCAGCCGGGAGGGGTTTTGGCCCCAGCATTTT. It translates to CASSREGFWPQHF.

This chain joins TRBV14 and TRBJ2-5; 7 bases map to TRBD2. Germline assignment: CDR1 SGHDN and CDR2 FVKESK. V was clipped by 1 base and J by 3 bases; unmatched bases: 8. The CDR3 length is 16 residues. The CDR3 DNA reads as TGTGCCAGCAGCCAAGCCCTAGCGGCTACAAAAGAGACCCAGTACTTC. Translation gives CASSQALAATKETQYF.

This chain links TRBV5-8 with TRBJ2-5; TRBD2 agrees at 8 bases. V lost 0 bases and J lost 0; bases outside the gene matches: 4. The CDR3 spans 16 residues. CDR1 SGHTS and CDR2 YDEGEE come from the germline V gene. The CDR3 region has the DNA TGTGCCAGCAGCTTGGCCGAGCGGGGGTACCAAGAGACCCAGTACTTC. Translating it yields CASSLAERGYQETQYF.

The CDR3 DNA reads as TGTGCCAGCAGTAGCCGCCCTGGGGGAGAGACCCAGTACTTC. Amino acids: CASSSRPGGETQYF. This rearrangement joins TRBV6-1 to TRBJ2-5; possibly TRBD1 or TRBD2 for D (5 bases each). V lost 5 bases and J 4 bases, leaving 14 bases between the germline ends. This CDR3 spans 14 amino acids. The V gene's germline CDR1 is MNHNS and CDR2 SASEGT.

V gene TRBV30 combines with J gene TRBJ2-2; D possibly corresponds to TRBD1 (6 bases). Trimming cost V 1 base and J 3 bases, with 9 bases left between them. Germline V gene sequence: CDR1 GTSNPN, CDR2 SVGIG (reference sequence). The length of the CDR3 is 14 residues. CDR3 nucleotide sequence: TGTGCCTGGAGTGGAAGGACAGACACCGGGGAGCTGTTTTTT. Encoded protein: CAWSGRTDTGELFF.

This chain joins TRBV12-5 and TRBJ1-1; D ambiguous. V dropped 2 bases and J dropped 1 base, with 5 bases sitting between them. CDR3 size: 13 residues. The V gene's germline CDR1 is LGHNT and CDR2 FRNRAP. Written as DNA, the CDR3 is TGTGCTAGTGGTTTGAGGGAGAACACTGAAGCTTTCTTT. Its protein product is CASGLRENTEAFF.

The chain couples TRBV7-9 to TRBJ2-3, with 12 bases that match TRBD2. The CDR3 is 18 residues long. Germline CDR1 is SEHNR and CDR2 is FQNEAQ (reference sequence). V lost 6 bases, J lost 0 bases, and 10 bases stayed unmatched. The CDR3 DNA follows: TGTGCCAGCAGAACACCTAGCGGGGGGGCCGGCAGCACAGATACGCAGTATTTT. Protein sequence: CASRTPSGGAGSTDTQYF.

The sample holds one count of this clone. The chain carries TRBV4-2 and TRBJ1-1; D perhaps matches TRBD1 (5 bases). Germline V gives CDR1 LGHNA, CDR2 YNFKEQ. The CDR3 is 17 residues long. V lost 0 bases and J lost 2, with 16 bases in between. CDR3: CASSQDGGGGTNTEAFF. Written as DNA, the CDR3 is TGTGCCAGCAGCCAAGATGGGGGGGGAGGGACCAACACTGAAGCTTTCTTT.

The V and J genes are TRBV6-6 and TRBJ2-1; 8 bases fit TRBD2. With V trimmed by 5 bases and J by 6 bases, 3 bases remained unmatched. Germline values: CDR1 MNHNY, CDR2 SVGAGI (reference sequence). The CDR3 covers 13 residues. As DNA, the CDR3 is TGTGCCAGCAGTCCACGGGGGGGCAATGAGCAGTTCTTC. Translated, it gives CASSPRGGNEQFF.

The V call is TRBV5-4, the J call TRBJ2-5, with D hard to call. This CDR3 region has 15 residues. CDR1 and CDR2 (germline): SGHNT, YYREEE (reference sequence). V lost 5 bases to trimming and J lost 5 bases, with 19 bases between them. CDR3 bases: TGTGCCAGCAGTAAATCCAGCGCTGCTCCGGAGACCCAGTACTTC. It specifies CASSKSSAAPETQYF.

The chain joins TRBV7-2 to TRBJ1-2, with a possible D match to TRBD1 (6 bases). Per germline, CDR1 SGHTA and CDR2 FQGNSA. V was pared by 5 bases and J by 6 bases, with 16 bases between. CDR3 length equals 14 residues. This CDR3 is CASSAQGRKNGYTF. CDR3 DNA sequence: TGTGCCAGCAGCGCACAGGGTCGGAAAAATGGCTACACCTTC.

The rearrangement joins TRBV5-1 to TRBJ1-1; a weak D match, TRBD1 (5 bases). Deletions cut 4 bases from V and 3 bases from J, with 25 bases between. This CDR3 comprises 18 residues. The germline V gene encodes CDR1 SGHRS and CDR2 YFSETQ. DNA of the CDR3: TGCGCCAGCAGCCTAGTCCCCGATGCCCAAACCAGGGACACTGAAGCTTTCTTT. Encoded protein: CASSLVPDAQTRDTEAFF. Looking up the rest from reference TRBV5-1 and TRBJ1-1 gives the full variable domain: KAGVTQTPRYLIKTRGQQVTLSCSPISGHRSVSWYQQTPGQGLQFLFEYFSETQRNKGNFPGRFSGRQFSNSRSEMNVSTLELGDSALYLCASSLVPDAQTRDTEAFFGQGTRLTVV.

V and J are TRBV6-1 and TRBJ1-5; possible D gene TRBD1, 6 bases. Between the trimmed V and J ends, which lost 2 bases and 7 bases, there was a span of 24 bases. Germline loops: CDR1 MNHNS, CDR2 SASEGT. This CDR3 region has 18 residues. CDR3 loop: CASSENGGPYRERQPQHF. DNA for the CDR3: TGTGCCAGCAGTGAAAATGGTGGGCCCTACAGGGAAAGACAGCCCCAGCATTTT.

This sequence joins TRBV5-4 and TRBJ1-4; 7 bases are a match to TRBD1. V lost 2 bases, J lost 7 bases, and 5 bases stayed unmatched. This CDR3 is 14 amino acids long. Germline V lookup: CDR1 SGHNT, CDR2 YYREEE (reference sequence). CDR3 DNA: TGTGCCAGCAGCTTAGGGGGCTGGGGTGAAAAACTGTTTTTT. It is translated as CASSLGGWGEKLFF.